This T cell receptor (beta chain) was identified during a study of cytomegalovirus exposure and HLA in healthy donors. PCR used 60 Vbeta primers and 13 Jbeta primers. The protocol was immunoSEQ multiplex PCR, while the TCRdb copy is restricted to in-frame clones and leaves out a portion. This table has around 100,000 clones, roughly 73% appearing once. This clone was observed a handful of times. The TCR originated in a woman in her 30s in good health and CMV-seronegative. Sequenced material: PBMCs.

DNA of the CDR3: TGTGCCAGCAGTTACTCACGGGACAGGGGGACTGAAGCTTTCTTT. The encoded protein is CASSYSRDRGTEAFF. The chain employs TRBV6-5 and TRBJ1-1; TRBD1 matches 11 bases. CDR3 length: 15 amino acids. The J segment lost 5 bases and the V segment lost 0 bases, leaving 2 bases of the junction unmatched. Germline CDR1 reads MNHEY; CDR2 reads SVGAGI.